Listed below are T cell receptor beta chains from one sample, sequenced in a study of beta chain features in type 1 diabetes. The data were produced by immunoSEQ multiplex PCR, yet TCRdb's version contains in-frame clones alone and is incomplete. The sample holds 680,000 or so clones, 10% to 15% seen once. Input material: naive CD4+ T cells from blood. These receptor sequences come from a man aged 18 to 30 with type 1 diabetes. Both conserved end residues are trimmed from each CDR3.

J | V | CDR3
TRBJ2-5 | TRBV7-9 | ASSLGLLETQY
TRBJ2-3 | TRBV19 | ASSVPGGATDTQY
TRBJ2-7 | TRBV30 | AWSVRPTYEQY
TRBJ2-5 | TRBV6-1 | ASSEQGVETQY
TRBJ2-5 | TRBV4-1 | ASSQPTRRETQY
TRBJ2-7 | TRBV30 | ATVRRTSSYEQY
TRBJ1-1 | TRBV2 | ASSVVGFGANTEAF
TRBJ2-5 | TRBV10-3 | AITPDSGETQY
TRBJ1-4 | TRBV7-9 | ASSPNRTSREKLF
TRBJ2-7 | TRBV29-1 | SVQIVWQSGSYEQY
TRBJ1-2 | TRBV9 | ASSADRWGLNGYT
TRBJ2-1 | TRBV9 | ASSVAGGGAGNEQF
TRBJ2-5 | TRBV5-4 | ASSHSGTAETQY
TRBJ2-5 | TRBV19 | ASSIDGVQETQY
TRBJ2-1 | TRBV19 | ASSILSPVDEQF
TRBJ2-7 | TRBV25-1 | ASRSSSYEQY
TRBJ1-1 | TRBV5-1 | ASSLWGQNTEAF
TRBJ2-7 | TRBV30 | AGRASGGLAQY
TRBJ2-4 | TRBV18 | ASSPQGRAKNIQY
TRBJ2-1 | TRBV5-1 | ASSLDREQF
TRBJ1-4 | TRBV30 | AWSVRGTGGEKLF
TRBJ1-6 | TRBV5-6 | ASSAGQGNTALH
TRBJ1-6 | TRBV18 | ASSQQVGDSPLH
TRBJ2-5 | TRBV7-9 | ASSLIVAETQY
TRBJ2-5 | TRBV10-3 | AIRGDAETQY
TRBJ2-1 | TRBV18 | ASSPLGDRGLNEQF
TRBJ2-5 | TRBV28 | ASSSGGASAETQY
TRBJ2-1 | TRBV7-9 | ASSLWDDYNEQF
TRBJ2-3 | TRBV2 | ASSGQGVPDTQY
TRBJ2-7 | TRBV7-9 | ASSPSPGSSYEQY
TRBJ1-1 | TRBV29-1 | SVVRGSGGCF
TRBJ2-6 | TRBV30 | AWRVGILSGANVLT
TRBJ2-1 | TRBV10-2 | ASSGATGGLNEQF
TRBJ2-5 | TRBV9 | ASSVGGDTAETQY
TRBJ2-2 | TRBV5-1 | ASSSGTGNTGELF
TRBJ2-7 | TRBV28 | ASSLGQGRLY
TRBJ1-2 | TRBV29-1 | SVEDPLDRRGYT
TRBJ2-3 | TRBV27 | ASSLSMHSYTDTQY
TRBJ2-3 | TRBV7-9 | ATSGTGLDTDTQY
TRBJ2-1 | TRBV7-9 | ASIANGGILDEQF
TRBJ2-7 | TRBV2 | ASNRDRGDEQY
TRBJ1-2 | TRBV4-1 | ASSQGFGPTSYGYT
TRBJ2-3 | TRBV2 | ASSPRGDTQY
TRBJ1-2 | TRBV7-9 | ASSHAPGQGASGYT
TRBJ1-2 | TRBV7-2 | ASSPKWANNYGYT
TRBJ1-2 | TRBV30 | AWSVVEGQTDYT
TRBJ2-2 | TRBV4-1 | ASSQEGGGRTSNTGELF
TRBJ2-3 | TRBV7-9 | ASSSRTGTDTQY
TRBJ2-1 | TRBV9 | ASSPGTGEYNEQF
TRBJ2-5 | TRBV7-2 | ASSPPSQETQY
TRBJ1-2 | TRBV28 | ASSQGEGGYT
TRBJ1-6 | TRBV18 | ASSPRGADNSPLH
TRBJ2-2 | TRBV4-1 | ASSQGRTNTGELF